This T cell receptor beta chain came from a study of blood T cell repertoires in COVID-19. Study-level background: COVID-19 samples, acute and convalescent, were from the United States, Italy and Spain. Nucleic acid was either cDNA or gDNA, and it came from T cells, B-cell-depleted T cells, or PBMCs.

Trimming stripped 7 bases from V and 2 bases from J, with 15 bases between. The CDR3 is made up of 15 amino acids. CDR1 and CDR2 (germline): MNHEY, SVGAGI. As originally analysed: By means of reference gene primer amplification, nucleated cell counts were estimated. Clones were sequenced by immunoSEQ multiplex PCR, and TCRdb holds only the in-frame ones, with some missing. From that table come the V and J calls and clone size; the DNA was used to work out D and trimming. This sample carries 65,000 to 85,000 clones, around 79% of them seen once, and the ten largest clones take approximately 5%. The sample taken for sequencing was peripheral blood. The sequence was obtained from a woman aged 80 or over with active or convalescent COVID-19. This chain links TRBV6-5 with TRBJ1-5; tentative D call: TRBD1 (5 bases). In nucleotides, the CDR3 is TGTGCCAGCACTAGAGAGGGACTGGGCAATCAGCCCCAGCATTTT. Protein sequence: CASTREGLGNQPQHF.